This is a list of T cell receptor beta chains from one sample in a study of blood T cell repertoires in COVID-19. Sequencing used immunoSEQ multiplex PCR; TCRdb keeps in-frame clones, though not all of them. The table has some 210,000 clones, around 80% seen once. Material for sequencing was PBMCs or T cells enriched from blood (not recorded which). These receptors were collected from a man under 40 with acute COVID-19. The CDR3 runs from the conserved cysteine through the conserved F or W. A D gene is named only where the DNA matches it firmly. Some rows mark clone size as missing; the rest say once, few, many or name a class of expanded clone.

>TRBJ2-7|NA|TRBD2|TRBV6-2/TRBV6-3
TGTGCCAGCAGTTCGGGACTAGCGGGGGCACAGGACGAGCAGTACTTC
CASSSGLAGAQDEQYF
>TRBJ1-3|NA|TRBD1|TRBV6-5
TGTGCCAGCGGGACAGGTACTGGAAACACCATATATTTT
CASGTGTGNTIYF
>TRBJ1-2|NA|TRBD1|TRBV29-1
TGCAGCGTTGAAAAGATGGGACAGGGCTATGGCTACACCTTC
CSVEKMGQGYGYTF
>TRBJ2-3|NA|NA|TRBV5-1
TGCGCCAGCGGGAGGGAGGCGGGGGCCTTAGATACGCAGTATTTT
CASGREAGALDTQYF
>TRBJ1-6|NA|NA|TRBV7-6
TGTGCCAGCAGCCAGACGGGAGCTTATAATTCACCCCTCCACTTT
CASSQTGAYNSPLHF
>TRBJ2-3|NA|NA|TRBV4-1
TGCGCCAGCAGCCCTCTCGAGTTCGGGTCAGATACGCAGTATTTT
CASSPLEFGSDTQYF
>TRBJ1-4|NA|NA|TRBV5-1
TGCGCCAGCAGCTTACACGGGGATGGTGAAAAACTGTTTTTT
CASSLHGDGEKLFF
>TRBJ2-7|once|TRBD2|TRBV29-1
TGCAGCGTTGACCGCGGGGGGGCAGGGGAGCAGTACTTC
CSVDRGGAGEQYF
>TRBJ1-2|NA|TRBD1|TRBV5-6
TGTGCCAGCATCCCCTTAACGGGGACAGGGATAATTAACTATGGCTACACCTTC
CASIPLTGTGIINYGYTF
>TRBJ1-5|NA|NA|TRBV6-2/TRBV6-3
TGTGCCAGCAGTTCTGGCTACGGGAGAGCCAATCAGCCCCAGCATTTT
CASSSGYGRANQPQHF
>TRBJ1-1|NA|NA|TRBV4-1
TGCGCCACGGGGAGGGGAGGTGAAGCTTTCTTT
CATGRGGEAFF
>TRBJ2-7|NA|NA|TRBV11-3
TGTGCCAGCAGCCTAGCCGGTGGCGAGCAGTACTTC
CASSLAGGEQYF
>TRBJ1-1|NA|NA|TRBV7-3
TGTGCCAGCAGCTTAACGGCTCGCACTGAAGCTTTCTTT
CASSLTARTEAFF
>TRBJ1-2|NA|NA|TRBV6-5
TGTGCCAGCAGTTACGGGGGGGTAGGCGGCTACACCTTC
CASSYGGVGGYTF
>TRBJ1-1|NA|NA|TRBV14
TGTGCCAGCAGCGTGAGTTTCATGAACACTGAAGCTTTCTTT
CASSVSFMNTEAFF
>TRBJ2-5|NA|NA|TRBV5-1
TGCGCCAGCAGAGCCCCGCTAGAGGAGACCCAGTACTTC
CASRAPLEETQYF
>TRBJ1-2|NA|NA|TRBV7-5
TGTGTCAGAAGCTTGAGCCCAGGGGGCCGGGGCTACACCTTC
CVRSLSPGGRGYTF
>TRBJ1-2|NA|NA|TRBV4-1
TGCGCCAGCAGATACCGGGACACCAACGACTATGGCTACACCTTC
CASRYRDTNDYGYTF
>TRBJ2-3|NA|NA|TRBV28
TGTGCCAGCAGTTCGCCCGGCGGCGGTGGAGATACGCAGTATTTT
CASSSPGGGGDTQYF
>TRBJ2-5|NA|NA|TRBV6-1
TGTGCCAGCAGTGAAGCAAAGGGGTGGGGAGAGACCCAGTACTTC
CASSEAKGWGETQYF
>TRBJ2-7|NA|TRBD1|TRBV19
TGTGCCAGTAGTAACGGAGCCGCGGGACAGGGCCACGAGCAGTACTTC
CASSNGAAGQGHEQYF
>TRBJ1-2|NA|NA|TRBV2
TGTGCCAGCAGGATACACGGGGAAGAAAAACATGGCTACACCTTC
CASRIHGEEKHGYTF
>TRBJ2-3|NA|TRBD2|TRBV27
TGTGCCAGCAGGTCGACTAGCGGATTCACAGATACGCAGTATTTT
CASRSTSGFTDTQYF
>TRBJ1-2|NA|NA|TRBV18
TGTGCCAGCGGTAGCGCAGGAGGTGATGGCTACACCTTC
CASGSAGGDGYTF
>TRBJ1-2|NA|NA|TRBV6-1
TGTGCCAGCAGTGAAGAATGGACAAACTCCCGAGGCTACACCTTC
CASSEEWTNSRGYTF
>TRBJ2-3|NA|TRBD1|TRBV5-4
TGTGCCAGCAGTTGGGGACAGGGGGCAGATACGCAGTATTTT
CASSWGQGADTQYF
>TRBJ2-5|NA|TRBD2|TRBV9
TGTGCCAGCAGCCTCGGACTAGCGAAAGAGACCCAGTACTTC
CASSLGLAKETQYF
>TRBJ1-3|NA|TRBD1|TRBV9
TGTGCCAGCAGCGTAGCTGGGACAGGGGGATCGAAAAACACCATATATTTT
CASSVAGTGGSKNTIYF
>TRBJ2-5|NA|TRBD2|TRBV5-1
TGCGCCAGCAGGGGCGGGGGGGCCTTCGTGGAGACCCAGTACTTC
CASRGGGAFVETQYF